This entry concerns a single T cell receptor (beta chain). PCR amplification relied on 60 Vbeta primers (plus 13 Jbeta primers). TCRdb keeps only in-frame clones here, not all; method: immunoSEQ multiplex PCR. The repertoire holds fewer than 130,000 clones, with more than 60% as singletons. The sample is drawn from a study of cytomegalovirus exposure and HLA in healthy donors. This CDR3 spans 12 amino acids. The V gene lost 7 bases and the J gene lost 4 bases, with 10 bases spanning the gap. Germline values: CDR1 MNHEY, CDR2 SVGAGI. Sequencing input: PBMCs. The chain is built from TRBV6-5 and TRBJ1-2; D not certain. The TCR comes from a female donor in good health and CMV-seropositive. Here the CDR3 DNA reads TGTGCCAGCACCGGAGGTGTCTATGGCTACACCTTC. Its translation: CASTGGVYGYTF.